These 22 T cell receptor beta chains share one sample of origin, sequenced in a study of T cells after yellow fever vaccination. From the 5' RACE reads, TCRdb called clonotypes with MiXCR, one entry per CDR3 protein. The table shows around 310,000 distinct CDR3 sequences, with approximately 4% occurring only once. The sample consisted of PBMCs, taken 15 days after the yellow fever booster vaccination. These TCRs come from a man between 18 and 29 years old who received the YFV17D yellow fever vaccine.

The V and J genes are TRBV18 and TRBJ1-1; D is perhaps TRBD1 (5 bases). This CDR3 has 15 residues. The V and J ends lost 4 bases and 1 base respectively, with 13 bases between them. Germline assignment: CDR1 KGHSH and CDR2 LQKENI. The CDR3 nucleotides are TGTGCCAGCTCACGGAGGGGAGAGGGGAACACTGAAGCTTTCTTT. This codes for CASSRRGEGNTEAFF.

This clonotype was counted a few times. The chain has TRBV9 and TRBJ2-2; maybe TRBD2 (6 bases). V dropped 2 bases and J dropped 7 bases, with 15 bases sitting between them. The CDR3 runs 15 residues. The germline CDR1 and CDR2 sequences are SGDLS and YYNGEE. DNA of the CDR3: TGTGCCAGCAGCGTCTCTAGACTAGGCCACGGGGAGCTGTTTTTT. It specifies CASSVSRLGHGELFF.

This rearrangement joins TRBV14 to TRBJ2-3; D is uncertain. The CDR3 runs 15 residues. The germline V gene encodes CDR1 SGHDN and CDR2 FVKESK. Trimming removed 2 bases from V and 4 bases from J, with 13 bases in between. CDR3 coding DNA: TGTGCCAGCAGCCAATACGAAGGATTTGCAGATACGCAGTATTTT. This codes for CASSQYEGFADTQYF.

In this sample, this clonotype turned up many times. This sequence joins TRBV7-8 and TRBJ1-5; possibly TRBD1 for D (6 bases). The CDR3 runs to 15 residues. Trimming removed 5 bases at V and 5 bases at J, with 16 bases between. Germline V gene data show CDR1 as SGHVS and CDR2 as FQNEAQ. CDR3 sequence: CASSPQRGWDQPQHF. The CDR3 DNA reads as TGTGCCAGCAGCCCACAGAGGGGGTGGGATCAGCCCCAGCATTTT.

The chain is built from TRBV15 and TRBJ1-2; perhaps TRBD1 as D (5 bases). V was clipped by 1 base and J by 4 bases, with 19 bases between them. The CDR3 totals 17 residues. CDR1 and CDR2 (germline): LNHNV, YYDKDF (reference sequence). The CDR3 here is CATSRVKGNWAGYGYTF. CDR3 sequence (DNA): TGTGCCACCAGCAGAGTGAAGGGGAATTGGGCTGGCTATGGCTACACCTTC.

This clonotype occurred many times. The chain couples TRBV6-5 to TRBJ2-5; D is perhaps TRBD2 (5 bases). The V and J ends lost 2 bases and 7 bases respectively, with 14 bases between them. The V gene's germline CDR1 is MNHEY and CDR2 SVGAGI. The CDR3 spans 14 residues. The CDR3 coding sequence is TGTGCCAGCAGTTACGGGCCCCAAGGAGGGACCCAGTACTTC. Its translation is CASSYGPQGGTQYF.

This clonotype was seen only a few times. The chain combines TRBV6-1 with TRBJ2-3; possibly TRBD2 for D (6 bases). The V end lost 2 bases, the J end lost 2 bases, and 11 bases lay between the germline ends. The CDR3 runs 15 residues. Germline V gene sequence: CDR1 MNHNS, CDR2 SASEGT. The CDR3 sequence: CASSENGRDTDTQYF. CDR3 in DNA: TGTGCCAGCAGTGAAAACGGGCGGGACACAGATACGCAGTATTTT.

This clonotype was seen at least ten times. In nucleotides, the CDR3 is TGCAGTGCCAGCCTGCCCAGGGGCCCCTACGAGCAGTACTTC. Translated, it gives CSASLPRGPYEQYF. V and J are TRBV20-1 and TRBJ2-7, with a weak D call TRBD1 (6 bases). Germline V gene sequence: CDR1 DFQATT, CDR2 SNEGSKA (reference sequence). The CDR3 is 14 residues long. V was pared by 6 bases and J by 2 bases, with 17 bases between.

This clonotype was found many times. This CDR3 is CASSLTANTEAFF. The CDR3 DNA reads TGCGCCAGCAGCCTGACAGCGAACACTGAAGCTTTCTTT. V gene TRBV5-1 combines with J gene TRBJ1-1; the D gene is possibly TRBD1 (5 bases). Germline CDR1 SGHRS, CDR2 YFSETQ. Trimming removed 4 bases from V and 1 base from J, with 8 bases in between. This CDR3 region has 13 residues.

This chain connects TRBV13 to TRBJ2-7; no reliable D call. Germline CDR1 and CDR2: PRHDT and FYEKMQ (reference sequence). CDR3 length equals 13 residues. V was pared by 5 bases and J by 2 bases, with 10 bases between. The CDR3 is CASSGGPPYEQYF. For the CDR3, the DNA is TGTGCCAGCAGCGGCGGACCCCCCTACGAGCAGTACTTC.

Ten or more counts support this clonotype. The V call is TRBV29-1, the J call TRBJ2-3, with 11 bases identical to TRBD1. The length of the CDR3 is 14 residues. The trim removed 5 bases at V and 4 bases at J, leaving 5 bases unmatched. Germline V CDR1 and CDR2: SQVTM, ANQGSEA. In DNA form, the CDR3 reads TGCAGCGTTCTGGGACAGGGGGTTCCAGATACGCAGTATTTT. Encoded protein: CSVLGQGVPDTQYF.

The rearrangement joins TRBV2 to TRBJ1-2, with D uncertain. V lost 10 bases and J lost 5, with 11 bases in between. This CDR3 is built from 11 residues. CDR1 is SNHLY, CDR2 FYNNEI, per germline. CDR3 region: CATWGFYGYTF. CDR3 nucleotides: TGTGCCACGTGGGGTTTTTATGGCTACACCTTC.

In this sample, this clonotype turned up many times. The rearrangement uses TRBV7-2 and TRBJ1-6, with 8 bases lining up with TRBD1. This CDR3 has 16 amino acids. Trimming cost V 4 bases and J 10 bases; bases outside gene matches: 12. Germline V CDR1 and CDR2: SGHTA, FQGNSA. As DNA, the CDR3 is TGTGCCAGCAGCTGGGGACAGGAAAAGGGGTACTCACCCCTCCACTTT. Translation gives CASSWGQEKGYSPLHF.

This clonotype was counted many times. The chain is built from TRBV5-1 and TRBJ1-1; D is uncertain. CDR3 size: 14 residues. The germline V and J ends were trimmed by 0 bases and 4 bases, with 10 bases remaining between them. Germline CDR1 and CDR2: SGHRS and YFSETQ. The CDR3 reads CASSLGRSATEAFF. As DNA, the CDR3 is TGCGCCAGCAGCTTGGGCCGTTCTGCCACTGAAGCTTTCTTT.

A few counts support this clonotype. V is TRBV11-3 and J is TRBJ2-3, with 11 bases that match TRBD2. There are 17 residues in the CDR3. Germline CDR1 reads SGHNT; CDR2 reads YENEEA. V shed 1 base and J 3 bases; nucleotides not matched to a gene: 6. CDR3 in DNA: TGTGCCAGCAGCTTAGGGACGTCTAGCGGGGGGACAGATACGCAGTATTTT. This gives the protein CASSLGTSSGGTDTQYF.

This clonotype was counted many times. This chain connects TRBV7-2 to TRBJ2-5, with D maybe TRBD1 (6 bases). The CDR3 contains 14 residues. The V gene lost 3 bases and the J gene lost 2 bases, with 10 bases spanning the gap. Germline V gives CDR1 SGHTA, CDR2 FQGNSA. The CDR3 DNA follows: TGTGCCAGCAGCTTGGGGGCAGCACAAGAGACCCAGTACTTC. Amino acids: CASSLGAAQETQYF.

In this sample, this clonotype turned up many times. This chain uses TRBV3-1 with TRBJ2-5; D possibly corresponds to TRBD1 (6 bases). With 4 bases removed from V and 7 bases from J, the gap between germline ends came to 13 bases. Germline CDR1 LGHDT, CDR2 YNNKEL (reference sequence). This CDR3 has 13 residues. The DNA of the CDR3 is TGTGCCAGCAGCCGGGACAACCTCGGGACCCAGTACTTC. It translates to CASSRDNLGTQYF.

The DNA of the CDR3 is TGCGCCAGCAGCACCTCCGGGACTAGCGGGGGCCGCACAGATACGCAGTATTTT. It codes for CASSTSGTSGGRTDTQYF. The chain links TRBV5-1 to TRBJ2-3; 14 bases map to TRBD2. In germline, CDR1 is SGHRS, CDR2 YFSETQ. CDR3 size: 18 residues. After removal of 4 bases from V and 1 base from J, the junction contained 8 bases not matched to a gene.

This chain links TRBV12-3 or TRBV12-4 with TRBJ2-7; 8 bases are shared with TRBD1. This CDR3 is built from 15 residues. Trimming at V came to 6 bases and at J to 2 bases, leaving 9 bases not matched to a gene. In nucleotides, the CDR3 is TGTGCCAGCAGACGGAAGACAGGGGAAACCTACGAGCAGTACTTC. Its protein product is CASRRKTGETYEQYF.

This clonotype was picked up a small number of times. J is TRBJ1-5 and V is TRBV7-8; 9 bases line up with TRBD1. The CDR3 loop spans 15 amino acids. The V gene end was trimmed by 3 bases and the J gene end by 4 bases; junction bases not matched to a gene: 4. Germline CDR1 is SGHVS and CDR2 is FQNEAQ. The chain's CDR3 is CASSLTGGFNQPQHF. DNA of the CDR3: TGTGCCAGCAGCTTGACAGGGGGTTTTAATCAGCCCCAGCATTTT.

The rearrangement links TRBV20-1 to TRBJ2-7; D call uncertain. Germline V gives CDR1 DFQATT, CDR2 SNEGSKA (reference sequence). The CDR3 is made up of 14 amino acids. Trimming took 6 bases from V and 5 from J, leaving 20 bases between them. The DNA of the CDR3 is TGCAGTGCCAGTAGGCGGACCGTTCGGGACGAGCAGTACGTC. Translating it yields CSASRRTVRDEQYV.

This clonotype was seen ten or more times. J is TRBJ2-3 and V is TRBV3-1; D is unclear. This CDR3 comprises 8 residues. Per germline, CDR1 LGHDT and CDR2 YNNKEL (reference sequence). The V end was cut by 6 bases, the J end by 11 bases, with 3 bases between. CDR3 bases: TGTGCCAGCAGGGAGCAGTATTTT. Amino acid sequence: CASREQYF.